The clone carrying this T cell receptor beta chain was picked up a small number of times. Its specificity is not known. The authors amplified TCR beta CDR3 regions from RNA transcripts. RT-PCR in the first round used HTBI primers; a second-round multiplex PCR followed. TCRdb processed the multiplex PCR reads anew with MiXCR; each CDR3 protein has one entry. The table includes 1 million to 1.3 million distinct CDR3 sequences, less than 45% detected once. Newly diagnosed, the hyperthyroidism patients had under 2 months' duration and were aged 18 to 65. Certain patients, namely those with other autoimmune diseases, uncontrolled infections, pregnancy or lactation, were excluded. Orbital computed tomography, together with clinical symptoms, serum thyroxine, TRAb and thyroid ultrasound, was used for diagnosis. This record comes from a study of Graves' ophthalmopathy and Graves' hyperthyroidism. Study-wide findings and caveats: The blood repertoire also included most expanded thyroid clonotypes above 0.001 frequency.

The sequence derives from an adult man with Graves' hyperthyroidism. The specimen sequenced was peripheral blood or thyroid tissue (not recorded which).

CDR3 DNA sequence: TGCGCCAGCAGCCACACACAGAGCAACTATGGCTACACCTTC. Translated: CASSHTQSNYGYTF. The chain combines TRBV4-3 with TRBJ1-2; D not certain. Germline CDR1 reads LGHNA; CDR2 reads YSLEER. Between the trimmed V and J ends, which lost 3 bases and 2 bases, there was a span of 10 bases. The CDR3 covers 14 residues.